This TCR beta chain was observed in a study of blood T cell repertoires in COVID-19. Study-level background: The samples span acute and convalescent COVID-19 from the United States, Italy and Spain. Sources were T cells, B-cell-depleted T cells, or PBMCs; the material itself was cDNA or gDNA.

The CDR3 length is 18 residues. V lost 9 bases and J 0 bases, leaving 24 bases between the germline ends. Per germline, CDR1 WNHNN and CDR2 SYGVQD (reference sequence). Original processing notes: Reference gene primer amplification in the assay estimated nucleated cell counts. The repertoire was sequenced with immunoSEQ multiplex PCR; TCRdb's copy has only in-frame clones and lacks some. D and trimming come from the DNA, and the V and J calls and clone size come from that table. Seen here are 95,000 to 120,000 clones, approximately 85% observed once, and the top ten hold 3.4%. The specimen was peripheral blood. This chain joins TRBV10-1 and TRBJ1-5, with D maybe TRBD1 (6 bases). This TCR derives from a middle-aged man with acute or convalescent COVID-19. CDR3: CARRHGKRQVNSNQPQHF. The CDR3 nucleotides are TGCGCCAGACGTCACGGGAAAAGACAGGTTAATAGCAATCAGCCCCAGCATTTT.